Sequencing of this T cell receptor (beta chain) was carried out in a study of CD8 T cells in ankylosing spondylitis. MiXCR was run by TCRdb on the 5' RACE reads, yielding one entry per CDR3 protein. The repertoire holds roughly 180,000 distinct CDR3 sequences, with under 15% as singletons. J gave up 5 bases and V 2 bases, and 13 bases lay outside the gene matches. This CDR3 comprises 17 residues. Looked up from germline, CDR1 is SGHRS and CDR2 is YFSETQ. Ten or more counts support this clonotype. Material: blood, either unsorted or a sorted T cell fraction (not recorded which). This receptor was taken from a female donor with ankylosing spondylitis or in good health (not recorded which). The chain has TRBV5-1 and TRBJ2-5, with 9 bases matching TRBD2. CDR3 amino acids: CASSFMSSGTRRETQYF. Written as DNA, the CDR3 is TGCGCCAGCAGCTTTATGTCTAGCGGGACTCGGCGGGAGACCCAGTACTTC.